The present entry profiles one TCR beta chain with its context. The sample comes from a study of blood T cell repertoires in COVID-19. Across the whole study: Sites in the United States, Italy and Spain provided acute and convalescent COVID-19 samples. The cDNA or gDNA used as material had been derived from T cells, B-cell-depleted T cells, or PBMCs.

In the original analysis: Quantification of nucleated cells was approximated via reference gene primer amplification. Sequencing was performed with immunoSEQ multiplex PCR; in TCRdb, only in-frame clones are kept and a portion is missing. That table supplies the V and J calls and clone size; D and trimming were determined from the DNA. The sample has tens of thousands of clones, 90% seen once. This TCR came from a man aged 60 to 75 with active or convalescent COVID-19. The sequenced material came from peripheral blood.

The CDR3: CASSYGLPNSHNEQFF. Written as DNA, the CDR3 is TGCGCCAGCAGCTATGGACTCCCCAACTCTCACAATGAGCAGTTCTTC. The chain couples TRBV5-1 to TRBJ2-1; D possibly corresponds to TRBD2 (5 bases). The germline CDR1 and CDR2 sequences are SGHRS and YFSETQ. CDR3 size: 16 residues. V lost 3 bases, J lost 5 bases, and 18 bases lay in between.